This T cell receptor (beta chain) was obtained from a study of spatial heterogeneity in lung cancer (dated 2019 in TCRdb). About the study as a whole: Beta-chain transcripts were consistently detected in greater numbers than alpha-chain transcripts, which likely reflected higher beta-chain transcript abundance. In tumor regions, TCR transcript counts showed a strong correlation with a T cell transcriptional module score from matched bulk RNA-seq. In the raw uncorrected reads, each unique combination of TCR and UMI appeared on average more than ten times. In non-small cell lung cancer, the study made a quantitative comparison of TCR alpha and beta repertoires among multiple tumor regions, matched nontumor lung and blood. Nonsynonymous mutation counts, determined by whole-exome sequencing of tumor tissue, were related to TCR repertoire features. Both alpha and beta chains were TCR-sequenced in samples taken at surgery, namely 220 tumor regions, around 70 matched nontumor lung samples and approximately 51 PBMC samples.

Via the germline V gene, CDR1 is KGHSH and CDR2 LQKENI. Trimming costs V 6 bases and J 8 bases, and their ends lie 15 bases apart. Including the terminal cysteine and phenylalanine, the CDR3 comprises 13 residues. Only CDR3 DNA is held: 39 bases, read in frame from base 1. The time point label on this specimen signifies: sample taken at primary tumor resection. The donors were more than 65 patients from the lung TRACERx cohort who had early-stage, untreated non-small cell lung cancer. For TCR sequencing, whole RNA was extracted from tumor and nontumor lung tissue, or from cryopreserved PBMC samples, and no cell sorting was done. A patient was chosen for TCR sequencing only when enough RNA was available from at least two tumor regions. A lung pathologist reviewed the tumor and adjacent nontumor lung specimens before the specimens were selected. Libraries came from 5' RACE. TCRdb lists the instrument as NextSeq 500. In the TCR library protocol, a unique molecular identifier was attached to each TCR cDNA molecule so that PCR and sequencing errors could be corrected. From the authors' description of their analysis: TCR identification, UMI-based error correction and CDR3 extraction were performed with Decombinator tools. Expanded TCRs were defined as those above a frequency of 2 per 1,000, corresponding to the top 1% of the tumor frequency distribution. Expanded tumor TCRs were classed as regional if statistically deemed absent (corrected P<0.05) from at least one tumor region, otherwise ubiquitous. Renyi diversity was calculated using the R vegan package after each repertoire was subsampled 100 times to 5,000 TCRs. CDR3 similarity networks were built from amino acid triplet string-kernel similarity, connecting CDR3s with pairwise similarity above 0.82. TCRdb reanalyzed the raw reads on its own, using fastp at Q25 for trimming and MiXCR for clone calling, and kept in-frame beta chains. Each entry is one CDR3 protein sequence, shown with its most common DNA and genes. In this record, the V and J calls reflect TCRdb's handling and not the investigators' own analysis. The sample yields around 2,600 distinct CDR3 sequences; about 5.5% were counted once. The ten largest clones represent about 18% of the sample.

As concerns this clonotype: Its antigen is unknown. No base quality values were provided; no much bigger clone lies one nucleotide off. This beta chain was picked up by a library intended for alpha chains and is off target, so its count carries little meaning.

Broader findings and caveats from the paper: Confirming at a functional level the hypothesis that regional TCRs recognize regional mutations was considered to require additional single-cell paired TCR alpha and beta sequencing. TCR-seq coverage of tumor T cells was estimated at only around 6.7% for alpha chains and 13% to 15% for beta chains. Counts of ubiquitous and regional expanded TCRs were found to correlate with counts of ubiquitous and regional nonsynonymous mutations, respectively. A correlation was observed between the number of expanded intratumoral alpha and beta TCRs and the tumor nonsynonymous mutation count.

Sequenced here: lung tumor tissue, sampled at surgery. The clonotype was recovered from a male donor with early-stage non-small cell lung cancer. The chain was built from TRBV18 and TRBJ2-3; TRBD2 is a weak D gene call, 5 bases matching. The CDR3 has the sequence CASSGEGVATQYF. The base sequence is TGTGCCAGCTCCGGGGAAGGCGTAGCTACGCAGTATTTT.